The sequence of this T cell receptor (beta chain) was determined in a study of T cell responses to AZD1222 COVID-19 vaccine. Study at large: Pooling was applied to second doses at about 4 or about 12 weeks. Findings and limits, study-wide: Nearly half of spike-specific TCRs reportedly target variant regions that are unmutated in the B.1.351 and B.1.1.7 variants.

Germline CDR1 and CDR2: MDHEN and SYDVKM. The CDR3 is 14 amino acids. The junction had 9 bases not matched to a gene; V was cut back by 7 bases and J by 6 bases. Worth noting for this clone: Its antigen remains unidentified.

TCRdb's table, derived via immunoSEQ multiplex PCR, lists solely in-frame clones and lacks some. The sample has about 150,000 clones, roughly 90% seen once. The sample here was peripheral blood, taken on day 0 of AZD1222 vaccination. The sequence was collected from an adult in good health. The chain recombines TRBV28 with TRBJ1-2; 9 bases match TRBD1. This CDR3 is CASTETGGVNGYTF. In DNA, the CDR3 is TGTGCCAGCACTGAAACAGGGGGCGTTAATGGCTACACCTTC.